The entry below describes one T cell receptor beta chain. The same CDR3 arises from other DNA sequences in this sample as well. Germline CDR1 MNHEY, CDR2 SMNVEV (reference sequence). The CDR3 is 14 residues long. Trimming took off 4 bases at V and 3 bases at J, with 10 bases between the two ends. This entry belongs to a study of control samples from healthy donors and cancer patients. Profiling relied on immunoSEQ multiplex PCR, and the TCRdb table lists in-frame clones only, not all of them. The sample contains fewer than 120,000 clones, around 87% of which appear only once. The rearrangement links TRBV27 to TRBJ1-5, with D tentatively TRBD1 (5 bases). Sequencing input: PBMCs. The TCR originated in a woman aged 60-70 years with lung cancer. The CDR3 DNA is TGTGCCAGCAGTTCTCCAGGGAACAATCAGCCCCAGCATTTT. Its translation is CASSSPGNNQPQHF.